Listed below are T cell receptor beta chains from one sample, sequenced in a study of PD-L1 blockade in urothelial cancer. The table came from immunoSEQ multiplex PCR; TCRdb's copy has only in-frame clones and leaves some out. This sample yields 80,000 to 130,000 clones, of which approximately 90% are seen a single time; almost 0.95% belongs to the top ten. The sequencing here drew on PBMCs, taken around atezolizumab (anti-PD-L1) treatment. The receptor set was obtained from an elderly woman with urothelial cancer. Both conserved end residues are trimmed from each CDR3. Where a row states a size, it is once, few, many or the class of an expanded clone; other rows omit it.

clone_size j_call v_call cdr3_aa
- TRBJ2-3 TRBV6-1 ASSEVGSGSNTDTQY
- TRBJ1-2 TRBV11-2 ASSPLGTGIPHGYT
- TRBJ2-1 TRBV5-1 ASSPPRAGGYNEQF
- TRBJ2-3 TRBV5-8 ASSPPGTDTQY
- TRBJ2-3 TRBV7-3 ASSLGPLGGADTQY
- TRBJ2-7 TRBV7-9 ASSLLGGSGRAYEQY
- TRBJ1-3 TRBV11-2 ASSLGQGGGNTIY
- TRBJ2-5 TRBV2 ASSEGREETQY
once TRBJ2-7 TRBV18 ASSPKVGAVYEQY
once TRBJ2-5 TRBV30 ASKLGGGHGETQY
- TRBJ1-1 TRBV7-2 ASSLGQGGGAF
- TRBJ1-1 TRBV7-2 ASSLGTGSTEAF
- TRBJ1-4 TRBV2 ASSPYAANEKLF
few TRBJ1-3 TRBV6-1 ASSERQGGLLSGNTIY